These 14 T cell receptor beta chains share one sample of origin, sequenced in a study of blood T cell repertoires in COVID-19. TCRdb's table, derived via immunoSEQ multiplex PCR, lists solely in-frame clones and lacks some. Of about 130,000 clones listed, roughly nine tenths are singletons. The specimen sequenced was peripheral blood. Source of these receptors: a man aged 50 to 60 with active COVID-19.

The CDR3 DNA follows: TGTGCCAGCGGGACTCCCGAGTCCAATGAGCAGTTCTTC. This encodes CASGTPESNEQFF. V gene TRBV27 combines with J gene TRBJ2-1, with D perhaps matching TRBD2 (6 bases). This CDR3 contains 13 residues. Per germline, CDR1 MNHEY and CDR2 SMNVEV (reference sequence). The V end was cut by 8 bases, the J end by 6 bases, with 14 bases between.

This chain uses TRBV9 with TRBJ2-5; 10 positions agree with TRBD1. Germline trimming cut 4 bases from V and 3 bases from J; bases unmatched to any gene: 9. The V gene's germline CDR1 is SGDLS and CDR2 YYNGEE. CDR3 size: 16 residues. The CDR3 spells CASSPHSGTGEETQYF. DNA of the CDR3: TGTGCCAGCAGCCCTCACTCAGGGACAGGGGAAGAGACCCAGTACTTC.

This chain links TRBV10-2 with TRBJ2-1; 13 bases line up with TRBD2. The V gene end was trimmed by 0 bases and the J gene end by 6 bases; junction bases not matched to a gene: 5. The CDR3 totals 17 residues. Germline CDR1 WSHSY, CDR2 SAAADI. The DNA of the CDR3 is TGCGCCAGCAGTGAGTCCGGACTAGCGGGAGCAGGCAATGAGCAGTTCTTC. This encodes CASSESGLAGAGNEQFF.

V and J are TRBV18 and TRBJ1-5, with 8 bases lining up with TRBD1. V shed 5 bases, J shed 6 bases, and the junction held 9 bases outside the gene matches. The CDR3 has 15 residues. Germline V gene lookup returns CDR1 KGHSH and CDR2 LQKENI. The DNA of the CDR3 is TGTGCCAGCTCAGGACAGGGTAGATTCAGTCAGCCCCAGCATTTT. This encodes CASSGQGRFSQPQHF.

V usage is TRBV3-1 (or the pseudogene TRBV3-2) and J usage is TRBJ1-1; tentative D call: TRBD1 (6 bases). Trimming cost V 6 bases and J 4 bases, with 15 bases left between them. Germline V gene data show CDR1 as LGHDT and CDR2 as YNNKEL (reference sequence). This CDR3 contains 14 residues. The CDR3 protein is CASRATGKATEAFF. CDR3 DNA: TGTGCCAGCAGGGCTACAGGGAAAGCCACTGAAGCTTTCTTT.

The chain has TRBV5-3 and TRBJ2-7; no firm D call. TRBV5-3 is marked as an open reading frame, function uncertain. This CDR3 spans 15 amino acids. The V end lost 5 bases, the J end lost 3 bases, and 18 bases lay between the germline ends. This chain's CDR3 is CARRPADTVNYEQYF. CDR3 sequence (DNA): TGTGCCAGAAGACCCGCCGATACGGTCAACTACGAGCAGTACTTC.

V gene TRBV7-8 combines with J gene TRBJ2-1, with a possible D match to TRBD2 (6 bases). The CDR3 is made up of 15 amino acids. V was trimmed by 8 bases and J by 1 base, leaving 15 bases between them. Germline CDR1 and CDR2: SGHVS and FQNEAQ. The CDR3 bases are TGTGCCAGCCCGCAAAGCGCGGGATCCTACAATGAGCAGTTCTTC. Translation: CASPQSAGSYNEQFF.

The chain joins TRBV7-2 to TRBJ2-7; unclear D gene. This CDR3 is built from 14 residues. Trimming cost V 1 base and J 3 bases, with 10 bases left between them. Germline V gene data show CDR1 as SGHTA and CDR2 as FQGNSA. The CDR3 loop reads CASSLVPDNYEQYF. DNA of the CDR3: TGTGCCAGCAGCTTAGTCCCCGACAACTACGAGCAGTACTTC.

The chain is built from TRBV7-9 and TRBJ2-2; a possible D gene is TRBD1 (6 bases). The V end was cut by 5 bases, the J end by 3 bases, with 22 bases between. This CDR3 is 18 amino acids long. From germline, CDR1 is SEHNR and CDR2 FQNEAQ (reference sequence). The CDR3 loop is CASSKPVTTPGDTGELFF. CDR3 nucleotide sequence: TGTGCCAGCAGCAAGCCGGTGACAACCCCAGGGGACACCGGGGAGCTGTTTTTT.

A single count supports this clone. The chain has TRBV6-6 and TRBJ2-7, with TRBD1 identical over 10 bases. Trimming at V came to 4 bases and at J to 4 bases, leaving 10 bases not matched to a gene. CDR1 and CDR2 from the germline V gene are MNHNY and SVGAGI (reference sequence). The CDR3 covers 16 residues. This CDR3 is CASSSRDRGGGYEQYF. In nucleotides, the CDR3 is TGTGCCAGCAGTTCCCGGGACAGGGGAGGAGGGTACGAGCAGTACTTC.

The chain couples TRBV11-3 to TRBJ2-7; the D gene is possibly TRBD2 (5 bases). From germline, CDR1 is SGHNT and CDR2 YENEEA. The CDR3 has 14 residues. V was cut by 5 bases and J by 2 bases, with 13 bases left in between. CDR3 in amino acids: CASSPSGGTYEQYV. In nucleotides, the CDR3 is TGTGCCAGCAGCCCCAGCGGTGGGACCTACGAGCAGTACGTC.

The rearrangement links TRBV18 to TRBJ1-1; TRBD1 aligns across 8 bases. V trimming: 3 bases; J trimming: 6 bases; junction bases outside the gene matches: 6. Germline CDR1 and CDR2: KGHSH and LQKENI. The CDR3 consists of 14 residues. The CDR3 loop reads CASSPQGAGAEAFF. For the CDR3, the DNA is TGTGCCAGCTCACCTCAGGGGGCGGGCGCTGAAGCTTTCTTT.

This clone was picked up a small number of times. The rearrangement uses TRBV5-4 and TRBJ2-7; 9 bases line up with TRBD2. Looked up from germline, CDR1 is SGHNT and CDR2 is YYREEE (reference sequence). V lost 1 base, J lost 0 bases, and 8 bases stayed unmatched. The length of the CDR3 is 17 residues. In DNA form, the CDR3 reads TGTGCCAGCAGCTTGTTCCCAAATAGCGGGAGCTCCTACGAGCAGTACGTC. It specifies CASSLFPNSGSSYEQYV.

CDR3 in amino acids: CASSFRQGAYAADTQYF. DNA for the CDR3: TGCGCCAGCAGTTTCAGACAGGGGGCGTATGCGGCAGATACGCAGTATTTT. This chain links TRBV5-1 with TRBJ2-3; 10 bases match TRBD1. This CDR3 has 17 amino acids. Germline CDR1 reads SGHRS; CDR2 reads YFSETQ. Unmatched junction bases numbered 13, after V lost 5 bases and J lost 4 bases.